This T cell receptor (beta chain) was obtained from a study of T cell repertoires in cytomegalovirus infection. Whole-study context: Peptides in the study included HLA-C-restricted and HLA-B-restricted CMV epitopes. Public TCR beta signatures provided an indication of both CMV infection and a matching HLA type. General study results and limits: Cumulative public TCR beta family frequency identified carriers of CMV plus the relevant HLA.

This clonotype occurred a few times. What it binds is unknown. MiXCR, run by TCRdb on the reads, gives a single entry per CDR3 protein. This repertoire shows 700,000 to 850,000 distinct CDR3 sequences, about 33% found once; its top ten account for 9.5% to 15%. V was pared by 1 base and J by 4 bases, with 10 bases between. The V gene's germline CDR1 is SGHVS and CDR2 FQNEAQ. This CDR3 comprises 14 residues. The chain couples TRBV7-8 to TRBJ1-1; D is possibly TRBD1 (5 bases). Sample: cultured CD8+ T cells from PBMCs, taken from culture after CMV antigen stimulation. The sequence was obtained from a human donor in good health (CMV status not recorded). Some clones in this sample may be carry-over from other donors' samples. This CDR3 is CASSLGSGTTEAFF. DNA of the CDR3: TGTGCCAGCAGCTTAGGGTCAGGGACCACTGAAGCTTTCTTT. Full variable domain (remainder filled in from reference TRBV7-8 and TRBJ1-1): GAGVSQSPRYKVAKRGQDVALRCDPISGHVSLFWYQQALGQGPEFLTYFQNEAQLDKSGLPSDRFFAERPEGSVSTLKIQRTQQEDSAVYLCASSLGSGTTEAFFGQGTRLTVV.